The clone carrying this T cell receptor (beta chain) was recorded many times. A single record per CDR3 protein comes from TCRdb applying MiXCR to the reads. The sample has some 390,000 distinct CDR3 sequences, 15% to 20% seen once. This record comes from a study of T cell repertoires in cytomegalovirus infection. Study in general: An indication of both CMV infection and matching HLA type came from public TCR beta signatures.

The V segment lost 5 bases and the J segment 8 bases; nucleotides outside the gene matches: 7. Germline values: CDR1 SGHVS, CDR2 FQNEAQ. The CDR3 length is 13 residues. The rearrangement uses TRBV7-8 and TRBJ1-1, with TRBD1 identical over 8 bases. Sequencing was done on a sample of PBMCs. This clonotype was sampled from a human donor in good health (CMV status not recorded). Some clones in this sample may be carry-over from other donors' samples. DNA for the CDR3: TGTGCCAGCAGCGTGGACAGGGAGTCGGAAGCTTTCTTT. Protein: CASSVDRESEAFF.